This T cell receptor beta chain was retrieved from a study of glioma-infiltrating T cells. Findings and limits, study-wide: Tissue-blood divergence was below expectation in non-neoplastic patients, above in gliomas. Tissue and blood shared very few CDR3 sequences.

Trimming stripped 1 base from V and 6 bases from J, with 9 bases between. The CDR3 contains 13 residues. Germline CDR1 is SGHTA and CDR2 is FQGTGA. TCR alpha and beta CDR3 regions were amplified from RNA using iRepertoire nested multiplex PCR. Input was 100-400 ng of tissue mRNA or PBMC total RNA. TCRdb re-derived calls from the multiplex PCR reads in MiXCR, one entry per CDR3 protein. Of under 150,000 distinct CDR3 sequences in the sample, roughly a quarter are singletons; the top ten hold 25% to 30%. About this clonotype: Its antigen is unknown.

The source of this sequence is a human donor with low-grade glioma or glioblastoma, undergoing nonglioma brain surgery, or in good health (not recorded which). The chain links TRBV7-3 to TRBJ1-2, with no clear D. The sample taken for sequencing was glioma tissue, nonneoplastic brain tissue, or PBMCs (not recorded which). Here the CDR3 DNA reads TGTGCCAGCAGCTTAAGGGCCCTGGATGGCTACACCTTC. It yields the protein CASSLRALDGYTF.